Listed below are T cell receptor beta chains from one sample, sequenced in a study of CD8 T cells in Susac syndrome. TCRdb redid the calling of the immunoSEQ multiplex PCR reads with MiXCR, one entry per CDR3 protein. The sample lists about 210,000 distinct CDR3 sequences; 95% were seen once. The sequencing input was CD4+ T cells from PBMCs. The receptors here all came from a human donor with multiple sclerosis. Each CDR3 is given with its conserved first and last residue. Each record gives: CDR3 protein, CDR3 DNA, D gene, clone size, J gene, V gene. D genes are given only for firm matches. Where a row states a size, it is once, few, many or the class of an expanded clone; other rows omit it.

CDR3 protein: CASSYGPEQYF
CDR3 DNA: TGTGCCAGCAGTTACGGTCCCGAGCAGTACTTC
D gene: -
clone size: -
J gene: TRBJ2-7
V gene: TRBV6-6

CDR3 protein: CASSFSGPLGNEQFF
CDR3 DNA: TGTGCCAGCAGCTTCTCAGGTCCCCTTGGCAATGAGCAGTTCTTC
D gene: -
clone size: -
J gene: TRBJ2-1
V gene: TRBV7-2

CDR3 protein: CATSRAGVAKNIQYF
CDR3 DNA: TGTGCCACCAGCAGAGCCGGGGTAGCCAAAAACATTCAGTACTTC
D gene: -
clone size: -
J gene: TRBJ2-4
V gene: TRBV15

CDR3 protein: CSAFLLAGDTQYF
CDR3 DNA: TGCAGTGCTTTTTTACTAGCGGGGGATACGCAGTATTTT
D gene: TRBD2
clone size: -
J gene: TRBJ2-3
V gene: TRBV20-1

CDR3 protein: CASSQDRLSTEAFF
CDR3 DNA: TGTGCCAGCAGTCAGGACCGATTGAGCACTGAAGCTTTCTTT
D gene: -
clone size: -
J gene: TRBJ1-1
V gene: TRBV12-3/TRBV12-4

CDR3 protein: CSARDHRAQTGGTQYF
CDR3 DNA: TGCAGTGCTAGAGACCACCGGGCACAAACTGGGGGGACCCAGTACTTC
D gene: -
clone size: -
J gene: TRBJ2-5
V gene: TRBV20-1

CDR3 protein: CASSLGQGVGRTEAFF
CDR3 DNA: TGTGCCAGCAGCTTGGGTCAGGGGGTAGGAAGGACTGAAGCTTTCTTT
D gene: TRBD1
clone size: -
J gene: TRBJ1-1
V gene: TRBV7-9

CDR3 protein: CASGFPGGGYGYTF
CDR3 DNA: TGTGCTAGTGGTTTTCCGGGAGGGGGCTATGGCTACACCTTC
D gene: -
clone size: -
J gene: TRBJ1-2
V gene: TRBV12-5

CDR3 protein: CASSIRAGGHANEQFF
CDR3 DNA: TGTGCCAGTAGTATTCGAGCAGGGGGCCATGCCAATGAGCAGTTCTTC
D gene: TRBD1
clone size: -
J gene: TRBJ2-1
V gene: TRBV19

CDR3 protein: CASSRRTVKSETQYF
CDR3 DNA: TGTGCCAGCAGCCGTAGGACAGTCAAGTCTGAGACCCAGTACTTC
D gene: -
clone size: -
J gene: TRBJ2-5
V gene: TRBV9

CDR3 protein: CASSLTQGYEQYF
CDR3 DNA: TGCGCCAGCAGCTTAACACAGGGTTACGAGCAGTACTTC
D gene: -
clone size: -
J gene: TRBJ2-7
V gene: TRBV5-1

CDR3 protein: CASTQPGQAYEQYF
CDR3 DNA: TGTGCCAGCACCCAACCAGGACAGGCCTACGAGCAGTACTTC
D gene: TRBD1
clone size: once
J gene: TRBJ2-7
V gene: TRBV12-3/TRBV12-4

CDR3 protein: CASSQQGAAGELFF
CDR3 DNA: TGTGCCAGCAGCCAACAGGGAGCAGCCGGGGAGCTGTTTTTT
D gene: -
clone size: -
J gene: TRBJ2-2
V gene: TRBV3-1

CDR3 protein: CSGTTPGTEAFF
CDR3 DNA: TGCAGCGGGACAACCCCGGGCACTGAAGCTTTCTTT
D gene: -
clone size: once
J gene: TRBJ1-1
V gene: TRBV29-1

CDR3 protein: CASSSRVHVEEETQYF
CDR3 DNA: TGTGCCAGCAGCTCCCGGGTTCATGTGGAGGAAGAGACCCAGTACTTC
D gene: -
clone size: -
J gene: TRBJ2-5
V gene: TRBV7-8

CDR3 protein: CASIAGKGNLYEQYF
CDR3 DNA: TGTGCCAGCATTGCAGGCAAGGGGAACTTGTACGAGCAGTACTTC
D gene: -
clone size: -
J gene: TRBJ2-7
V gene: TRBV2

CDR3 protein: CASSPGTSLYEQYF
CDR3 DNA: TGTGCCAGCTCACCCGGGACTAGTCTCTACGAGCAGTACTTC
D gene: TRBD2
clone size: -
J gene: TRBJ2-7
V gene: TRBV18